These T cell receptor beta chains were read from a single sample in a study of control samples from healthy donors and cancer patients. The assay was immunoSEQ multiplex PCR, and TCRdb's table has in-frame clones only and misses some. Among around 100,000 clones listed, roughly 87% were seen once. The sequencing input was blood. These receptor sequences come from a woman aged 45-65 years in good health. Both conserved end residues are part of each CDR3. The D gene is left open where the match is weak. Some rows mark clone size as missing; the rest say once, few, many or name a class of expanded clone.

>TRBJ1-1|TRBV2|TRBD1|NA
TGTGCCAGCAGCCGACAGGGCGTATCTGAAGCTTTCTTT
CASSRQGVSEAFF
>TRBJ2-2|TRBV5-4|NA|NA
TGTGCCAGCAGCTTAGTGAGGGGCGAGAACACCGGGGAGCTGTTTTTT
CASSLVRGENTGELFF
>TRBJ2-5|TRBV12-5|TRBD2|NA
TGTGCTAGTGGTTTGGCAAGTAAGACTAGCCAGAAACAAGAGACCCAGTACTTC
CASGLASKTSQKQETQYF
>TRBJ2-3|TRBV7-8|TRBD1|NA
TGTGCCAGCAGCGCAAGGACAGGGCCAGATACGCAGTATTTT
CASSARTGPDTQYF
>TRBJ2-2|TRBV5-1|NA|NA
TGCGCCAGCGACCTGGTTGGGCGGCCTGACACCGGGGAGCTGTTTTTT
CASDLVGRPDTGELFF
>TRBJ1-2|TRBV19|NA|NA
TGTGCCAGTAGTCAAATCAGTGCCTACTATGGCTACACCTTC
CASSQISAYYGYTF
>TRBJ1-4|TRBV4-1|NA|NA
TGCGCCAGCAGCGGACGCGGGACTGGTGAAAAACTGTTTTTT
CASSGRGTGEKLFF
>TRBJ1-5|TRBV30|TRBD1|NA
TGTGCCTGGAGTTTTGGGACAGGGACGGGGAGGGGGAGCAATCAGCCCCAGCATTTT
CAWSFGTGTGRGSNQPQHF
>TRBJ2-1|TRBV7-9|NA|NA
TGTGCCTTCCGGGGGAGATCCTACAATGAGCAGTTCTTC
CAFRGRSYNEQFF
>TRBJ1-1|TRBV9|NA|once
TGTGCCAGCAGCGGCGGTGAACCAAAAGCTTTCTTT
CASSGGEPKAFF
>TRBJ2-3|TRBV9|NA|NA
TGTGCCAGCAGCGTAGACGGGGTGGAACCTAGCACAGATACGCAGTATTTT
CASSVDGVEPSTDTQYF
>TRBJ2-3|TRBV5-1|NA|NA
TGCGCCAGCACGACCCCTCCGGGGTCAGATACGCAGTATTTT
CASTTPPGSDTQYF
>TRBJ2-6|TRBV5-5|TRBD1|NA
TGTGCCAGCAGGCCGGGACAGGAGTTCTCTGGGGCCAACGTCCTGACTTTC
CASRPGQEFSGANVLTF
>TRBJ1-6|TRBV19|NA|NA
TGTGCCAGTAGTCGGGGCATCCAGGGGTGGGCACCCCTCCACTTT
CASSRGIQGWAPLHF
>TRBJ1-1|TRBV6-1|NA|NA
TGTGCCAGCAGTGAAGGCCAGCGAACTGAAGCTTTCTTT
CASSEGQRTEAFF
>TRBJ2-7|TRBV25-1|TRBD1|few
TGTGCCAGCAGTGACGGACAGGGCTACGAGCAGTACTTC
CASSDGQGYEQYF
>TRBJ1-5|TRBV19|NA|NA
TGTGCCAGTAGTATAGATGGCAGCCCTAATTATCAGCCCCAGCATTTT
CASSIDGSPNYQPQHF
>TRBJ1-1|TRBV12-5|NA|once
TGTGCTAGTGCTTGGAGGCCGAGGGTGAACACTGAAGCTTTCTTT
CASAWRPRVNTEAFF
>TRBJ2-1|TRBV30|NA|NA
TGTGCCTGGAGTGTACAAGACGGGAGTGGAGATGAGCAGTTCTTC
CAWSVQDGSGDEQFF
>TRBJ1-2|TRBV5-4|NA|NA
TGTGCCAGCACCTCACCAAGGGGCCTAAACTATGGCTACACCTTC
CASTSPRGLNYGYTF
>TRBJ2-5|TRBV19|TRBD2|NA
TGTGCCAGTACGAGCGGGACGGGGGAGACCCAGTACTTC
CASTSGTGETQYF
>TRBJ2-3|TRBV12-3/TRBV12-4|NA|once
TGTGCCAGCAGTCGGGCCGGGGATACGCAGTATTTT
CASSRAGDTQYF
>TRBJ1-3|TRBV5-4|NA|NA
TGTGCCAGCAGCTTGGATCCAGGGTCTGGAAACACCATATATTTT
CASSLDPGSGNTIYF
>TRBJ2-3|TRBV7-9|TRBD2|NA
TGTGCCAGCAGCTCGACGACTAGCGGGATTTCAGATACGCAGTATTTT
CASSSTTSGISDTQYF
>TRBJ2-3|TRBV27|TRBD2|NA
TGTGCCAGCACGTTAACGGGGAGGGTAGATACGCAGTATTTT
CASTLTGRVDTQYF
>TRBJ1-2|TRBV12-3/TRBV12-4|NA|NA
TGTGCCAGCAGTTCCAGAAGGGGCTACACCTTC
CASSSRRGYTF
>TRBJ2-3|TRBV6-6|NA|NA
TGTGCCAGCAGTTACATTGGCGGACTCACAGATACGCAGTATTTT
CASSYIGGLTDTQYF
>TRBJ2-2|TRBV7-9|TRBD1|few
TGTGCCAGCATCTTGTCGACAGGGGCCGGGGAGCTGTTTTTT
CASILSTGAGELFF
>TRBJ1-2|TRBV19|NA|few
TGTGCCAGAACAGGCTACACCTTC
CARTGYTF
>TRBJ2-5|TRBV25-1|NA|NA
TGTGCCAGCAGTGAATATCCCCGGGCGGGGCAAGAGACCCAGTACTTC
CASSEYPRAGQETQYF
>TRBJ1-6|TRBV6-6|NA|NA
TGTGCCAGCAGTCCGCAGGGTGTGGGATCGATAAATTCACCCCTCCACTTT
CASSPQGVGSINSPLHF
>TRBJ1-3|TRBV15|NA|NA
TGTGCCACCAGTAAGGGGGTAGTTGGAAACACCATATATTTT
CATSKGVVGNTIYF
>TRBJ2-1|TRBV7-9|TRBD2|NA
TGTGCCAGCAGCTTGCCGGGAGGCCGGGGGAATGAGCAGTTCTTC
CASSLPGGRGNEQFF
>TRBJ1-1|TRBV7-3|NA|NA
TGTGCCAGCAGCCTTAAAGAGGGGGATGAAGCTTTCTTT
CASSLKEGDEAFF
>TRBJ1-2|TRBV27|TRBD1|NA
TGTGCCAGCAGTTTAATCCCCCCCCGACAGGGAACTAACTATGGCTACACCTTC
CASSLIPPRQGTNYGYTF
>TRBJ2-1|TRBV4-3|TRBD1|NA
TGCGCCAGCAGCCAAGATAGGGGACAGGGGTTGGATGAGCAGTTCTTC
CASSQDRGQGLDEQFF
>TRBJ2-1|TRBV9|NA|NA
TGTGCCAGCAGCGTAGAGGGGGGTGTAGCCAATGAGCAGTTCTTC
CASSVEGGVANEQFF
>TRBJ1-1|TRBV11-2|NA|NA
TGTGCCAGCAGCCCGACGCGCGACAGCAACACTGAAGCTTTCTTT
CASSPTRDSNTEAFF
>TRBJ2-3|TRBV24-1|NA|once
TGTGCCACCAGCGAGCGGTGGGGCACAGATACGCAGTATTTT
CATSERWGTDTQYF
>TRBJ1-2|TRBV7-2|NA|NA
TGTGCCAGCAGCTTATTGTCCGTCTCGCCCTATGGCTACACCTTC
CASSLLSVSPYGYTF